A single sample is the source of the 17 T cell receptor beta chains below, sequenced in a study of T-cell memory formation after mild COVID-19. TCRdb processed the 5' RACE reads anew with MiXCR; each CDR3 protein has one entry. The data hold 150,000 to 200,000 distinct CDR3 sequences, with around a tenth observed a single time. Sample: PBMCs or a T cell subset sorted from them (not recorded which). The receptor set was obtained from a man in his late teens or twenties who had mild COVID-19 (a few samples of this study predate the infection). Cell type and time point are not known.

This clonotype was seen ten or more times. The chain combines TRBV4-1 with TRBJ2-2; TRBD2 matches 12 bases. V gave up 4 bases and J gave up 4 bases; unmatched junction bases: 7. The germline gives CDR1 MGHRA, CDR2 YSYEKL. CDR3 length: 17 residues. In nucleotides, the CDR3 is TGCGCCAGCAGCCTATACTCTAGCGGGGGGGGCACCGGGGAGCTGTTTTTT. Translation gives CASSLYSSGGGTGELFF.

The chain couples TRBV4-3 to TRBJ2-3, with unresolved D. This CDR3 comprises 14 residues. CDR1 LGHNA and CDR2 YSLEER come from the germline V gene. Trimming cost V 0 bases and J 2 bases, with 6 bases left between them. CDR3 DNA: TGCGCCAGCAGCCAAGATTGGGACACAGATACGCAGTATTTT. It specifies CASSQDWDTDTQYF.

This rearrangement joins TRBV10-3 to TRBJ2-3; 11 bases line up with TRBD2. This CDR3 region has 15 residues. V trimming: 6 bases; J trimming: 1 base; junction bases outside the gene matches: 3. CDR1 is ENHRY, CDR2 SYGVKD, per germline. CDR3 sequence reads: CAISPTSGGTDTQYF. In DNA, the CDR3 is TGTGCCATCAGCCCGACTAGCGGGGGCACAGATACGCAGTATTTT.

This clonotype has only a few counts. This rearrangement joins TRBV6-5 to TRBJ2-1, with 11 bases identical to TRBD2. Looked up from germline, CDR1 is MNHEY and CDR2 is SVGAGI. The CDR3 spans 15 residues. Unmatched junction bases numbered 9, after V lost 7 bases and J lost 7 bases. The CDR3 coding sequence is TGTGCCAGCAAGGTAGCGGGGGGGCTTAGAAATGAGCAGTTCTTC. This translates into CASKVAGGLRNEQFF.

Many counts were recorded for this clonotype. The chain's CDR3 is CASIRSGGNNEQFF. CDR3 DNA sequence: TGTGCCAGCATTCGAAGTGGCGGAAACAATGAGCAGTTCTTC. The chain links TRBV7-9 to TRBJ2-1, with unresolved D. The CDR3 spans 14 residues. The ends were cut back, 7 bases at V and 5 bases at J, with 15 bases in the middle. In germline, CDR1 is SEHNR, CDR2 FQNEAQ (reference sequence).

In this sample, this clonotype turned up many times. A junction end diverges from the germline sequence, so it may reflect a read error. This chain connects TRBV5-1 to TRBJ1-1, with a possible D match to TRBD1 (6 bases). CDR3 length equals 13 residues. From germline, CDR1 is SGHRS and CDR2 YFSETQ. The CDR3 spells CASSLGGRTEAFF. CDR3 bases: TGTGCCAGCAGTCTTGGGGGCAGGACTGAAGCTTTCTTT. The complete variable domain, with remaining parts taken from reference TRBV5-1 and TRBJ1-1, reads KAGVTQTPRYLIKTRGQQVTLSCSPISGHRSVSWYQQTPGQGLQFLFEYFSETQRNKGNFPGRFSGRQFSNSRSEMNVSTLELGDSALYLCASSLGGRTEAFFGQGTRLTVV.

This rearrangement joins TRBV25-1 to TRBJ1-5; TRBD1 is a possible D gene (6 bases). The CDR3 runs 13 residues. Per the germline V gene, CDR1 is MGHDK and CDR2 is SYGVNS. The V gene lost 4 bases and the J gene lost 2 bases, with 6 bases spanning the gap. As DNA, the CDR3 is TGTGCCAGCAGTGCAGGGGGCAATCAGCCCCAGCATTTT. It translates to CASSAGGNQPQHF.

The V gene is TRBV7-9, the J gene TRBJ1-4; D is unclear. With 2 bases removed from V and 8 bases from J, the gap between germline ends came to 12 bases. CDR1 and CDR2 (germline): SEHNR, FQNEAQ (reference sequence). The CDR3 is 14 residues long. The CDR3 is CASSLMGMGEKLFF. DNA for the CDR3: TGTGCCAGCAGCTTAATGGGGATGGGGGAAAAACTGTTTTTT.

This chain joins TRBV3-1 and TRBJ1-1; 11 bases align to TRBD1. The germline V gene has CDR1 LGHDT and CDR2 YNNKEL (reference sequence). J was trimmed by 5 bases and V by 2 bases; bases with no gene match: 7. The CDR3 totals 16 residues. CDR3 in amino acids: CASSQPPGQGGTEAFF. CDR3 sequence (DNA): TGTGCCAGCAGCCAACCTCCGGGACAGGGGGGAACTGAAGCTTTCTTT. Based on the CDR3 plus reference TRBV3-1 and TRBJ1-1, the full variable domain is DTAVSQTPKYLVTQMGNDKSIKCEQNLGHDTMYWYKQDSKKFLKIMFSYNNKELIINETVPNRFSPKSPDKAHLNLHINSLELGDSAVYFCASSQPPGQGGTEAFFGQGTRLTVV.

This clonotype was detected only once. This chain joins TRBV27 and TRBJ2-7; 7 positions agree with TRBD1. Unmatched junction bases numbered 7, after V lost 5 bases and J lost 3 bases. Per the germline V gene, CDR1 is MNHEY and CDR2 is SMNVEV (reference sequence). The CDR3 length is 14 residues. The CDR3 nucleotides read TGTGCCAGCAGTGTCCGGACAGGCCACTACGAGCAGTACGTC. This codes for CASSVRTGHYEQYV.

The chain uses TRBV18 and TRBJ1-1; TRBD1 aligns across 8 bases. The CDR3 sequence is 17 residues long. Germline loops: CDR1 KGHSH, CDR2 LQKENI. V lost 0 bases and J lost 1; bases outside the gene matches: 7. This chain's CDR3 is CASSPPRSDRGNTEAFF. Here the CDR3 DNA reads TGTGCCAGCTCACCACCGAGGAGTGACAGGGGGAACACTGAAGCTTTCTTT.

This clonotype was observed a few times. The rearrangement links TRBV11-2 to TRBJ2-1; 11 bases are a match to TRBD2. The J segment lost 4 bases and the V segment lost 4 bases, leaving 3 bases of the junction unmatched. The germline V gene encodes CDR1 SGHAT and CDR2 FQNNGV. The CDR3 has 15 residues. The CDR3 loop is CASSSLAGGYNEQFF. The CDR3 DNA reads TGTGCCAGCAGCTCCTTAGCGGGGGGGTACAATGAGCAGTTCTTC.

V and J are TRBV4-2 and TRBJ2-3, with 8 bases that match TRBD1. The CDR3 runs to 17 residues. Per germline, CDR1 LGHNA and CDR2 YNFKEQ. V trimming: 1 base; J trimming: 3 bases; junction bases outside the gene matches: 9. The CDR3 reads CASSQVSTGGKTDTQYF. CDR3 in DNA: TGTGCCAGCAGCCAAGTCTCTACAGGGGGAAAAACAGATACGCAGTATTTT.

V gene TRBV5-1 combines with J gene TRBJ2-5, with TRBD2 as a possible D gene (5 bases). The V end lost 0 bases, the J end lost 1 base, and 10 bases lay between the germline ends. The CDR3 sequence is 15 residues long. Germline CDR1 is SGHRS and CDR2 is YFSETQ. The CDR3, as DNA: TGCGCCAGCAGCTTGGGAGTGGGAGTCCAAGAGACCCAGTACTTC. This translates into CASSLGVGVQETQYF.

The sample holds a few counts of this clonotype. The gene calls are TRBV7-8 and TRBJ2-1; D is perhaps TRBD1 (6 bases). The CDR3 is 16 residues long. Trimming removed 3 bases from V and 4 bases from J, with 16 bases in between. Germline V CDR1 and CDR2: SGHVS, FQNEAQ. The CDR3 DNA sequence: TGTGCCAGCAGCTTCTCCGGGACACCGCGTTACAATGAGCAGTTCTTC. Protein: CASSFSGTPRYNEQFF.

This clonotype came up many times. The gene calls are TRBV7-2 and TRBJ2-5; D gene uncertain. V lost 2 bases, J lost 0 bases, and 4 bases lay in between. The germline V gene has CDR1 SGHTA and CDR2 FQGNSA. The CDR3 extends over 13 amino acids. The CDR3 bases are TGTGCCAGCAGCTTACAGTACCAAGAGACCCAGTACTTC. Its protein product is CASSLQYQETQYF.

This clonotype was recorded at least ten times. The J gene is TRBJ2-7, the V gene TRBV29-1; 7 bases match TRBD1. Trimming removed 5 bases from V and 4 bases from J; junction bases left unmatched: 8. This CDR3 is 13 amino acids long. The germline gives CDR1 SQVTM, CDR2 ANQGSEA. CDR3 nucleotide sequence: TGCAGCGTTTCGACAGGGCCGAATTACGAGCAGTACTTC. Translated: CSVSTGPNYEQYF.